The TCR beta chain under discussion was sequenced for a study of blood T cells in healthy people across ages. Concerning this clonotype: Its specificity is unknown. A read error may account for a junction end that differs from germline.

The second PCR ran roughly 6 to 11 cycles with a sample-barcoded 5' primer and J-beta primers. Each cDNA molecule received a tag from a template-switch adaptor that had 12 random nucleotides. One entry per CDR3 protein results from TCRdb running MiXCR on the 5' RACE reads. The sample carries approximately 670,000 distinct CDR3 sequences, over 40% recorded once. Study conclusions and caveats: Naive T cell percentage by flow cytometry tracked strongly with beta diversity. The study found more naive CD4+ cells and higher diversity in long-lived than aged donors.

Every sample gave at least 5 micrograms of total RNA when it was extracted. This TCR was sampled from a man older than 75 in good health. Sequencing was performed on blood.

In DNA, the CDR3 is TGTGCCGTCAGTGAGTCTGGGCTAGCGGCCTCCAGGGATACGCAGTATTTT. Translating it yields CAVSESGLAASRDTQYF. The chain recombines TRBV10-3 with TRBJ2-3, with 7 bases lining up with TRBD2. In germline, CDR1 is ENHRY, CDR2 SYGVKD. This CDR3 contains 17 residues.